This TCR beta chain was sequenced for a study of yellow fever vaccine responses in identical twins. Each CDR3 protein is one row after TCRdb ran MiXCR on the RT-PCR reads. The table lists more than 15,000 distinct CDR3 sequences, roughly 78% of them singletons. The CDR3 runs to 13 residues. V lost 1 base and J lost 3, with 7 bases in between. Germline CDR1 KGHSH, CDR2 LQKENI. The sequence derives from a woman younger than 30 who received the yellow fever vaccine. This sequence joins TRBV18 and TRBJ2-7; D remains unclear. Sequenced material: T cells from blood (PBMCs), unsorted or a sorted subset (not recorded which), taken before or after yellow fever vaccination (not recorded which). In DNA, the CDR3 is TGTGCCAGCTCACCACGGCGGTACTACGAGCAGTACGTC. Its protein is CASSPRRYYEQYV.